This T cell receptor beta chain was captured in a study of monozygotic twins with inflammatory bowel disease. UMIs that included a 6-nucleotide sample barcode were added by template switching, which took place during cDNA synthesis. TCRdb reworked the 5' RACE reads into one entry per CDR3 protein, no DNA. This repertoire includes about 380,000 distinct CDR3 sequences. As regards this clonotype: Its antigen is unknown.

No sorting of T cells preceded isolation of total RNA from whole blood. General observations from the study: Fewer clonotypes were shared with others by IBD patients than by healthy twins, especially with disease activity.

CDR3 length: 15 residues. The V gene's germline CDR1 is SGDLS and CDR2 YYNGEE. The V and J genes are TRBV9 and TRBJ2-3; TCRdb's D call, TRBD2, is unchecked because there is no DNA. Sequenced: blood. The origin of this receptor is a human donor with ulcerative colitis or Crohn's disease, or a healthy co-twin of an affected twin (not recorded which). CDR3 protein: CASSALDVGPNTQYF. The entire variable domain, with the rest obtained from reference TRBV9 and TRBJ2-3, is as follows: DSGVTQTPKHLITATGQRVTLRCSPRSGDLSVYWYQQSLDQGLQFLIQYYNGEERAKGNILERFSAQQFPDLHSELNLSSLELGDSALYFCASSALDVGPNTQYFGPGTRLTVL.